The 25 T cell receptor beta chains presented below share a single source sample, sequenced in a study of Ad26.COV2.S vaccination and SARS-CoV-2 variants (dated by TCRdb to the early 2020s). Sample time point, as interpreted from the label and publication: individuals recovered from natural SARS-CoV-2 infection. Library construction relied on the immunoSEQ multiplex PCR assay. The immuneACCESS repertoire file appears here via TCRdb, limited to in-frame rearrangements. These files lack a portion of the clones; in checked studies, under half of the deficit traces to unresolved V genes, and the cause of the others is not known. A total of 350,000 to 450,000 clones appear in this sample, under 95% of them only once. 3.5% to 4.5% of the sample lies in the top ten. The input for sequencing was peripheral blood, taken after recovery from COVID-19. These receptors were collected from a human donor who had recovered from COVID-19.

CDR3: CASSLRTGNTGELFF. CDR3 sequence (DNA): TGCGCCAGCAGCTTACGGACGGGGAACACCGGGGAGCTGTTTTTT. The chain uses TRBV5-1 and TRBJ2-2; D is unresolved. Germline V gives CDR1 SGHRS, CDR2 YFSETQ. There are 15 residues in the CDR3. V lost 2 bases, J lost 1 base, and 9 bases lay in between.

The chain employs TRBV7-2 and TRBJ1-5, with D tentatively TRBD1 (6 bases). This CDR3 comprises 15 residues. V dropped 3 bases and J dropped 2 bases, with 11 bases sitting between them. The germline gives CDR1 SGHTA, CDR2 FQGNSA. The CDR3 sequence: CASSFKGVGNQPQHF. For the CDR3, the DNA is TGTGCCAGCAGCTTTAAGGGGGTTGGCAATCAGCCCCAGCATTTT.

The chain employs TRBV7-8 and TRBJ1-1; D is unclear. The germline CDR1 and CDR2 sequences are SGHVS and FQNEAQ. The CDR3 runs 12 residues. The ends were cut back, 4 bases at V and 6 bases at J, with 9 bases in the middle. CDR3 nucleotide sequence: TGTGCCAGCAGCTCCCTCCGGCCTGAAGCTTTCTTT. It translates to CASSSLRPEAFF.

The gene calls are TRBV19 and TRBJ1-3; 7 positions match TRBD1. The length of the CDR3 is 12 residues. CDR1 and CDR2 (germline): LNHDA, SQIVND (reference sequence). With V trimmed by 8 bases and J by 3 bases, 1 base remained unmatched. In nucleotides, the CDR3 is TGTGCCAGTGGACAGGTTGGAAACACCATATATTTT. It yields the protein CASGQVGNTIYF. Full variable domain (rest looked up from reference TRBV19 and TRBJ1-3): DGGITQSPKYLFRKEGQNVTLSCEQNLNHDAMYWYRQDPGQGLRLIYYSQIVNDFQKGDIAEGYSVSREKKESFPLTVTSAQKNPTAFYLCASGQVGNTIYFGEGSWLTVV.

The chain is built from TRBV10-3 and TRBJ1-2, with D uncertain. CDR3 length: 12 residues. Per the germline V gene, CDR1 is ENHRY and CDR2 is SYGVKD. V lost 8 bases, J lost 2 bases, and 9 bases lay in between. The CDR3, as DNA: TGTGCCATCCGACCACTGAACTATGGCTACACCTTC. It encodes CAIRPLNYGYTF.

This rearrangement joins TRBV27 to TRBJ1-1; D perhaps matches TRBD1 (6 bases). V lost 0 bases and J 4 bases, leaving 12 bases between the germline ends. The CDR3 has 15 amino acids. The germline CDR1 and CDR2 sequences are MNHEY and SMNVEV (reference sequence). CDR3 DNA sequence: TGTGCCAGCAGTTTATCCCAGAAAGGGGGCACTGAAGCTTTCTTT. Translation gives CASSLSQKGGTEAFF.

The V gene is TRBV6-1, the J gene TRBJ1-1, with D hard to call. The CDR3 length is 17 residues. CDR1 and CDR2 from the germline V gene are MNHNS and SASEGT. Trimming took 1 base from V and 4 from J, leaving 19 bases between them. The CDR3 nucleotides are TGTGCCAGCAGTGAAGATTATATCGGATCCGCGCGCACTGAAGCTTTCTTT. This sequence encodes CASSEDYIGSARTEAFF.

The chain has TRBV27 and TRBJ2-6, with D unclear. CDR1 and CDR2 (germline): MNHEY, SMNVEV (reference sequence). There are 15 residues in the CDR3. Trimming pared 3 bases from V and 0 bases from J, leaving 6 bases between. CDR3 amino acids: CASSLRTSGANVLTF. The CDR3 region has the DNA TGTGCCAGCAGTTTGAGGACCTCTGGGGCCAACGTCCTGACTTTC.

The rearrangement uses TRBV7-2 and TRBJ2-7; perhaps TRBD1 as D (6 bases). From germline, CDR1 is SGHTA and CDR2 FQGNSA. The CDR3 is 14 amino acids. V gave up 4 bases and J gave up 4 bases, with 14 bases separating them. CDR3 region: CASSSDGTPYEQYF. The CDR3 coding sequence is TGTGCCAGCAGCTCGGACGGGACACCTTACGAGCAGTACTTC.

The chain combines TRBV9 with TRBJ2-1, with 9 nucleotides matching TRBD1. Trimming at V came to 0 bases and at J to 6 bases, leaving 4 bases not matched to a gene. This CDR3 region has 15 residues. Germline assignment: CDR1 SGDLS and CDR2 YYNGEE. As DNA, the CDR3 is TGTGCCAGCAGCGTAGCCGGGACAGGGATCAATGAGCAGTTCTTC. This translates into CASSVAGTGINEQFF.

V gene TRBV6-1 combines with J gene TRBJ1-2; D unresolved. Germline CDR1 reads MNHNS; CDR2 reads SASEGT. The CDR3 extends over 14 amino acids. The germline V and J ends were trimmed by 2 bases and 2 bases, with 9 bases remaining between them. CDR3 coding DNA: TGTGCCAGCAGTGAACAGGACCGCAACTATGGCTACACCTTC. Protein product: CASSEQDRNYGYTF.

The gene calls are TRBV6-2 or TRBV6-3 and TRBJ2-5, with D unclear. The V end lost 4 bases, the J end lost 0 bases, and 6 bases lay between the germline ends. This CDR3 comprises 13 residues. The germline CDR1 and CDR2 sequences are MNHEY and SVGEGT. As DNA, the CDR3 is TGTGCCAGCAGTTCCACTAACCAAGAGACCCAGTACTTC. It translates to CASSSTNQETQYF.

This sequence joins TRBV6-2 or TRBV6-3 and TRBJ1-2, with D hard to call. Trimming shortened V by 2 bases and J by 6 bases, and 10 bases separated the two germline ends. Germline assignment: CDR1 MNHEY and CDR2 SVGEGT. This CDR3 spans 13 amino acids. The CDR3 sequence is CASSYTERDGYTF. CDR3 in DNA: TGTGCCAGCAGTTACACGGAAAGAGATGGCTACACCTTC.

The chain combines TRBV5-4 with TRBJ2-5; D is possibly TRBD1 or TRBD2 (5 bases each). This CDR3 has 13 amino acids. Trimming took 0 bases from V and 4 from J, leaving 7 bases between them. Germline CDR1 is SGHNT and CDR2 is YYREEE (reference sequence). The CDR3 DNA follows: TGTGCCAGCAGCTTGGCGGGGACAGAGACCCAGTACTTC. Its translation is CASSLAGTETQYF.

V and J are TRBV5-1 and TRBJ2-5; no firm D call. Germline values: CDR1 SGHRS, CDR2 YFSETQ. With 2 bases removed from V and 0 bases from J, the gap between germline ends came to 5 bases. The CDR3 totals 13 residues. The CDR3 is CASSFQNQETQYF. In nucleotides, the CDR3 is TGCGCCAGCAGCTTCCAGAACCAAGAGACCCAGTACTTC.

The chain couples TRBV19 to TRBJ1-6; D uncertain. Per the germline V gene, CDR1 is LNHDA and CDR2 is SQIVND (reference sequence). V shed 4 bases and J shed 0 bases, with 7 bases lying between them. This CDR3 comprises 15 residues. The CDR3 DNA is TGTGCCAGTAGTACTTCAATCTCCTATAATTCACCCCTCCACTTT. Residues: CASSTSISYNSPLHF.

The J gene is TRBJ2-5, the V gene TRBV2, with 12 bases lining up with TRBD1. The CDR3 has 16 amino acids. J gave up 4 bases and V 6 bases, and 9 bases lay outside the gene matches. In germline, CDR1 is SNHLY, CDR2 FYNNEI. The CDR3 DNA reads TGTGCCAGCAGCTTACTAGGGACAGGGGGCTCAGAGACCCAGTACTTC. Its protein is CASSLLGTGGSETQYF.

V gene TRBV5-6 combines with J gene TRBJ2-7, with 7 bases aligning to TRBD1. Losses at the gene ends were 0 bases for V and 6 bases for J; bases not matched to a gene: 6. Germline V gene sequence: CDR1 SGHDT, CDR2 YYEEEE. The CDR3 covers 14 residues. CDR3 sequence reads: CASSLALGDSEQYF. For the CDR3, the DNA is TGTGCCAGCAGCTTGGCCTTGGGGGACAGCGAGCAGTACTTC.

The chain recombines TRBV3-1 (or the pseudogene TRBV3-2) with TRBJ1-2; D is possibly TRBD1 (6 bases). Germline V gene lookup returns CDR1 LGHDT and CDR2 YNNKEL (reference sequence). The CDR3 extends over 19 amino acids. V was trimmed by 0 bases and J by 4 bases, leaving 24 bases between them. CDR3 in amino acids: CASSQDLSGVGSLSYGYTF. As DNA, the CDR3 is TGTGCCAGCAGCCAAGATCTATCAGGGGTTGGGTCCCTTAGCTATGGCTACACCTTC.

The rearrangement joins TRBV19 to TRBJ2-2; the D gene is possibly TRBD1 (8 bases). The V end was cut by 9 bases, the J end by 4 bases, with 27 bases between. This CDR3 is built from 18 residues. Germline CDR1 reads LNHDA; CDR2 reads SQIVND (reference sequence). The CDR3 DNA follows: TGTGCCAGCCACCACCTACAGGGGGGGACGGCGGTCACCGGGGAGCTGTTTTTT. It codes for CASHHLQGGTAVTGELFF.

The chain uses TRBV6-5 and TRBJ2-1, with TRBD2 identical over 10 bases. With 0 bases clipped from V and 7 bases from J, the junction kept 6 bases outside the gene matches. CDR3 length: 16 residues. Germline V gene sequence: CDR1 MNHEY, CDR2 SVGAGI. The CDR3, as DNA: TGTGCCAGCAGTTACTCAACCAGCGGGGGGGGGAATGAGCAGTTCTTC. Protein: CASSYSTSGGGNEQFF.

V is TRBV14 and J is TRBJ1-2; 7 bases fit TRBD1. The germline CDR1 and CDR2 sequences are SGHDN and FVKESK. This CDR3 is built from 15 residues. V dropped 3 bases and J dropped 0; count of bases not matched to a gene: 4. CDR3 sequence: CASSHWTGPNYGYTF. The CDR3 nucleotides are TGTGCCAGCAGCCATTGGACAGGACCTAACTATGGCTACACCTTC.

J is TRBJ2-1 and V is TRBV18; TRBD1 aligns across 10 bases. V shed 0 bases, J shed 8 bases, and the junction held 7 bases outside the gene matches. The CDR3 is made up of 16 amino acids. From germline, CDR1 is KGHSH and CDR2 LQKENI. DNA of the CDR3: TGTGCCAGCTCACCACCGAGACAGGGGGCGCAGGATGAGCAGTTCTTC. This gives the protein CASSPPRQGAQDEQFF.

The V gene is TRBV2, the J gene TRBJ1-1; TRBD1 is a possible D gene (6 bases). This CDR3 contains 16 residues. Trimming took off 1 base at V and 1 base at J, with 13 bases between the two ends. The germline gives CDR1 SNHLY, CDR2 FYNNEI. The CDR3 nucleotides read TGTGCCAGCAGTGAAGGGGTGTCAGGGGCGAACACTGAAGCTTTCTTT. Its protein is CASSEGVSGANTEAFF.

V gene TRBV7-8 combines with J gene TRBJ1-5, with D possibly TRBD1 on 6 matching bases. V was shortened by 4 bases and J by 5 bases, with 21 bases between the two germline ends. Germline V CDR1 and CDR2: SGHVS, FQNEAQ. This CDR3 comprises 17 residues. The CDR3 DNA sequence: TGTGCCAGCAGCTCGGGCAGGGGAAGGTGGGGTGATCAGCCCCAGCATTTT. This encodes CASSSGRGRWGDQPQHF.